This record looks at one T cell receptor beta chain sequence and its context. The CDR3 is 15 residues long. Germline CDR1 reads SGHRS; CDR2 reads YFSETQ. Trimming stripped 3 bases from V and 8 bases from J, with 17 bases between. Authors' processing steps: Quantification of nucleated cells was approximated via reference gene primer amplification. Method: immunoSEQ multiplex PCR; TCRdb's copy keeps in-frame clones and lacks some. The DNA gave D and trimming, while V, J and clone size come from that table. The sample holds 300,000 to 350,000 clones; 86% are singletons and the top ten take 4% to 5.5%. The entry originates in a study of blood T cell repertoires in COVID-19. Study context: COVID-19 samples collected from the United States, Italy and Spain covered acute and convalescent phases.

This rearrangement joins TRBV5-1 to TRBJ1-4; a weak D match, TRBD1 (5 bases). The receptor was isolated from a woman between 35 and 50 years old with acute COVID-19. The specimen was PBMCs or T cells enriched from blood (not recorded which). The CDR3 DNA sequence: TGCGCCAGCAGCTATCAGGGATCCTCGGAGGAAAAACTGTTTTTT. Translation gives CASSYQGSSEEKLFF.